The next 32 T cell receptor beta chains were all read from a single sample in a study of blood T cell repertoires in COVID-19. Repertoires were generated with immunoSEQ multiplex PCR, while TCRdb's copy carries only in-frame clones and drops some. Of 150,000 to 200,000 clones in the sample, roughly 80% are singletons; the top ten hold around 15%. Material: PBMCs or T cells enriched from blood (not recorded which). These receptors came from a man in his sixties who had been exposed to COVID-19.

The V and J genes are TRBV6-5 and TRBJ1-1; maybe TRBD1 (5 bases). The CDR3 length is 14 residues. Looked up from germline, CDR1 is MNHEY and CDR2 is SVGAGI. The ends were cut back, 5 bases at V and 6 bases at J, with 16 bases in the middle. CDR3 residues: CASSLGRGFAEAFF. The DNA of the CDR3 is TGTGCCAGCAGTCTAGGCCGGGGGTTCGCTGAAGCTTTCTTT.

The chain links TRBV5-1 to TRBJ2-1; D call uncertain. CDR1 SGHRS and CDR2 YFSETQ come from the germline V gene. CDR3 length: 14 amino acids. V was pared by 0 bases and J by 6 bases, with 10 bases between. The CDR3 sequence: CASSLVGGTNEQFF. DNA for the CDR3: TGCGCCAGCAGCTTGGTCGGCGGAACCAATGAGCAGTTCTTC.

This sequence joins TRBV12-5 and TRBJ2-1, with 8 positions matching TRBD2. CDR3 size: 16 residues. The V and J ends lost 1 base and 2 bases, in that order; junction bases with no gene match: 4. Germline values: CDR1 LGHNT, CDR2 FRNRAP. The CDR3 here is CASGLAGTSAYNEQFF. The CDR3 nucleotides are TGTGCTAGTGGTTTGGCCGGGACTAGTGCCTACAATGAGCAGTTCTTC.

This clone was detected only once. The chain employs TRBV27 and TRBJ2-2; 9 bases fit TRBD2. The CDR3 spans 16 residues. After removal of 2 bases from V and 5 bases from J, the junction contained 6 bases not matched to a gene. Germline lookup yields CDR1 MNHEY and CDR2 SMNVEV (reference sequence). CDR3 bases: TGTGCCAGCAGTTTACTCGCGGGAGGGCCAACCGGGGAGCTGTTTTTT. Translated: CASSLLAGGPTGELFF.

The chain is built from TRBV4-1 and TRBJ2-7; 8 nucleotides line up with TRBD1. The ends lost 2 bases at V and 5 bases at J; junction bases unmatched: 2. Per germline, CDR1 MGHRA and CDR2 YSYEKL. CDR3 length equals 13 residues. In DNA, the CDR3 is TGCGCCAGCAGCCAACCGGACAGGGACGAGCAGTACTTC. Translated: CASSQPDRDEQYF.

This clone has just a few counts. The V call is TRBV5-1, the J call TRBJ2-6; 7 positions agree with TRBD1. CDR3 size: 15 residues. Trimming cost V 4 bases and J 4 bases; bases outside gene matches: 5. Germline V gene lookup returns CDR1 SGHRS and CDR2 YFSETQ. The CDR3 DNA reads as TGCGCCAGCAGCCCACAGGGGTCCGGGGCCAACGTCCTGACTTTC. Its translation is CASSPQGSGANVLTF. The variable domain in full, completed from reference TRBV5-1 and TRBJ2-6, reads KAGVTQTPRYLIKTRGQQVTLSCSPISGHRSVSWYQQTPGQGLQFLFEYFSETQRNKGNFPGRFSGRQFSNSRSEMNVSTLELGDSALYLCASSPQGSGANVLTFGAGSRLTVL.

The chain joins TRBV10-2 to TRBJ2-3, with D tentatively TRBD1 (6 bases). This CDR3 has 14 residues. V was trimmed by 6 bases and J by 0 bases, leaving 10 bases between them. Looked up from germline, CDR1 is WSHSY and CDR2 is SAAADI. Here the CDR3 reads CASSWTDSTDTQYF. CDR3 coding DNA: TGCGCCAGCAGCTGGACAGATAGCACAGATACGCAGTATTTT.

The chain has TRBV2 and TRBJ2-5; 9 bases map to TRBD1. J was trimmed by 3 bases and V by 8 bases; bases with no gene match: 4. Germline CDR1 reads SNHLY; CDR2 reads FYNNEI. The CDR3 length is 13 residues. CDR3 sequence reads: CASLRDREETQYF. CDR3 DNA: TGTGCCAGCCTCCGGGACAGGGAAGAGACCCAGTACTTC.

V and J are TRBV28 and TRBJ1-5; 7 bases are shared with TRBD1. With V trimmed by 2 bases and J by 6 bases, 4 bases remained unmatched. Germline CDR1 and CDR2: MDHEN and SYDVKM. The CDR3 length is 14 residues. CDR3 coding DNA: TGTGCCAGCAGTTTAGACAGGGCCGCTCAGCCCCAGCATTTT. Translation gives CASSLDRAAQPQHF.

CDR3 protein: CASSLWASGNNEQFF. DNA for the CDR3: TGTGCCAGCAGCTTGTGGGCTAGCGGGAACAATGAGCAGTTCTTC. The rearrangement uses TRBV5-8 and TRBJ2-1, with 9 bases matching TRBD2. Losses at the gene ends were 1 base for V and 5 bases for J; bases not matched to a gene: 4. Germline loops: CDR1 SGHTS, CDR2 YDEGEE. The CDR3 contains 15 residues.

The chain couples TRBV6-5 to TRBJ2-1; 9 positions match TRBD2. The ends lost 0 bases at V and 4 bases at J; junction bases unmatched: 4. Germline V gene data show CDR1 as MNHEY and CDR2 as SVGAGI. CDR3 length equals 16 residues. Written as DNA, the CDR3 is TGTGCCAGCAGTTACTCTGGGACTAGCAGTTACAATGAGCAGTTCTTC. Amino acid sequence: CASSYSGTSSYNEQFF.

This CDR3 reads CASSLKQFRDYTF. Here the CDR3 DNA reads TGTGCCAGCAGCTTAAAGCAGTTTCGGGACTACACCTTC. This rearrangement joins TRBV7-2 to TRBJ1-2; the D is unclear. The CDR3 extends over 13 amino acids. Trimming cost V 2 bases and J 10 bases, with 14 bases left between them. The germline V gene encodes CDR1 SGHTA and CDR2 FQGNSA.

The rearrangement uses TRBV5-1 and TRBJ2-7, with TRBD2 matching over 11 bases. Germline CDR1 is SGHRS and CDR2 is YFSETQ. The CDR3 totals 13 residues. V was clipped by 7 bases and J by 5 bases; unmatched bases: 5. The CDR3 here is CASGLAGRDEQYF. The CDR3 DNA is TGCGCCAGCGGACTAGCGGGTAGAGACGAGCAGTACTTC. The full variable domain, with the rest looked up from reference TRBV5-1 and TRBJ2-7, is KAGVTQTPRYLIKTRGQQVTLSCSPISGHRSVSWYQQTPGQGLQFLFEYFSETQRNKGNFPGRFSGRQFSNSRSEMNVSTLELGDSALYLCASGLAGRDEQYFGPGTRLTVT.

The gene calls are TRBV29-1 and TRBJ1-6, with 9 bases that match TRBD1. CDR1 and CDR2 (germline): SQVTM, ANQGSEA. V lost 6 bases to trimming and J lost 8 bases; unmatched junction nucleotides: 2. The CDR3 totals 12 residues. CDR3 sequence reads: CSVGDRDSPLHF. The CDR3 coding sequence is TGCAGCGTCGGGGACAGGGATTCACCCCTCCACTTT.

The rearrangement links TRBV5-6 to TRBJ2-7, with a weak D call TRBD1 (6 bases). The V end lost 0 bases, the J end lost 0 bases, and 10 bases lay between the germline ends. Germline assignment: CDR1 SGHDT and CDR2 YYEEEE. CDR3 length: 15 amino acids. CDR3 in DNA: TGTGCCAGCAGCTTGGGGGGGCAGGGCTCCTACGAGCAGTACTTC. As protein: CASSLGGQGSYEQYF. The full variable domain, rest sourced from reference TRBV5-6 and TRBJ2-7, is DAGVTQSPTHLIKTRGQQVTLRCSPKSGHDTVSWYQQALGQGPQFIFQYYEEEERQRGNFPDRFSGHQFPNYSSELNVNALLLGDSALYLCASSLGGQGSYEQYFGPGTRLTVT.

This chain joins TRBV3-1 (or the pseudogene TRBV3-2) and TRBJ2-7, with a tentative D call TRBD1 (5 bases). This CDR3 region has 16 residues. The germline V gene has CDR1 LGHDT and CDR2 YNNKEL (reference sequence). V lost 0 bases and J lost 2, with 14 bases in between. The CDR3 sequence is CASSQDLIGHTYEQYF. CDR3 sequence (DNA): TGTGCCAGCAGCCAAGATTTAATCGGACATACCTACGAGCAGTACTTC.

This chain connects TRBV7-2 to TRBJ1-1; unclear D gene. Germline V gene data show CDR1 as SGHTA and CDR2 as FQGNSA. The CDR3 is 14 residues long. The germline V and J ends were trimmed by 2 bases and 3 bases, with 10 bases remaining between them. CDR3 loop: CASSLISGYTEAFF. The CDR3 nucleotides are TGTGCCAGCAGCTTAATTTCGGGGTACACTGAAGCTTTCTTT.

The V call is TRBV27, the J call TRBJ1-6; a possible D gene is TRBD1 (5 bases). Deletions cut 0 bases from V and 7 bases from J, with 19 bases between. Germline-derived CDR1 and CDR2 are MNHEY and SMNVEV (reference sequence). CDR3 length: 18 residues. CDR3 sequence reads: CASSLSPPRQTPNSPLHF. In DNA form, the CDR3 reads TGTGCCAGCAGTTTATCCCCTCCCCGACAGACTCCCAATTCACCCCTCCACTTT.

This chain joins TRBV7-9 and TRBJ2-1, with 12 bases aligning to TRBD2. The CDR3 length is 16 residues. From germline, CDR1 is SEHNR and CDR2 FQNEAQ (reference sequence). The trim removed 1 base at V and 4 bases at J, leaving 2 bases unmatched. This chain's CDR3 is CASSLGTSGKYNEQFF. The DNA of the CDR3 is TGTGCCAGCAGCTTAGGGACTAGCGGGAAATACAATGAGCAGTTCTTC.

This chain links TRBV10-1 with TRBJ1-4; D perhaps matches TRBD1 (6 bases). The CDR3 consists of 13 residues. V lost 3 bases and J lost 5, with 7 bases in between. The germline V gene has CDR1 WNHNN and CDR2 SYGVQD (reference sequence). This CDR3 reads CASSDRGNEKLFF. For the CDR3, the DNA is TGCGCCAGCAGTGACAGGGGCAATGAAAAACTGTTTTTT.

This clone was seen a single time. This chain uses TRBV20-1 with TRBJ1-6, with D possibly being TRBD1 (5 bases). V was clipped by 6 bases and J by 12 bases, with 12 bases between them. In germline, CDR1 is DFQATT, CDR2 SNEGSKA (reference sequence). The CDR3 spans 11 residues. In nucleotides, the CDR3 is TGCAGTGCGGGCCCCGACAGACCCCTCCACTTT. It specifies CSAGPDRPLHF.

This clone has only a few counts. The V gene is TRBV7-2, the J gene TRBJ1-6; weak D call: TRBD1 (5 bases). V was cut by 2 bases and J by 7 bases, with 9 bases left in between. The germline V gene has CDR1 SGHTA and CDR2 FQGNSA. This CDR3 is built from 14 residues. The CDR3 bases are TGTGCCAGCAGCTTACAGGGTTCAAATTCACCCCTCCACTTT. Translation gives CASSLQGSNSPLHF. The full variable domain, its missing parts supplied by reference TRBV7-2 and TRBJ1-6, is GAGVSQSPSNKVTEKGKDVELRCDPISGHTALYWYRQSLGQGLEFLIYFQGNSAPDKSGLPSDRFSAERTGGSVSTLTIQRTQQEDSAVYLCASSLQGSNSPLHFGNGTRLTVT.

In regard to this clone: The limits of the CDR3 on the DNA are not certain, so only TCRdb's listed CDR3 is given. The CDR3 is CASSVLVSRGGFF. This chain joins TRBV2 and TRBJ1-1. Termini included, the CDR3 measures 13 amino acids. Germline CDR1 and CDR2: SNHLY and FYNNEI.

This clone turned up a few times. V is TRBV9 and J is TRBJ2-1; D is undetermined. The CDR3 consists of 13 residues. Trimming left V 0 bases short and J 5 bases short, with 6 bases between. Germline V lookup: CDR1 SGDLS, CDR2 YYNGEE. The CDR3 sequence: CASSVVPDNEQFF. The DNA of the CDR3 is TGTGCCAGCAGCGTAGTTCCGGACAATGAGCAGTTCTTC.

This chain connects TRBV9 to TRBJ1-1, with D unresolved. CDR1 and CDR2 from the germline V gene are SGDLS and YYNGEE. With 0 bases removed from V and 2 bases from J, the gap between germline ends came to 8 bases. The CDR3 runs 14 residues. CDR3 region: CASSVAPENTEAFF. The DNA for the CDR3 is TGTGCCAGCAGCGTAGCTCCAGAAAACACTGAAGCTTTCTTT.

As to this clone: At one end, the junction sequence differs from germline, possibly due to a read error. CDR3 DNA: TGTGCCTGGAGTGTACTGGGCAGCATCGGGGTCCGATTT. This translates into CAWSVLGSIGVRF. V is TRBV30 and J is TRBJ1-1; no reliable D call. This CDR3 is 13 amino acids long. CDR1 is GTSNPN, CDR2 SVGIG, per germline (reference sequence).

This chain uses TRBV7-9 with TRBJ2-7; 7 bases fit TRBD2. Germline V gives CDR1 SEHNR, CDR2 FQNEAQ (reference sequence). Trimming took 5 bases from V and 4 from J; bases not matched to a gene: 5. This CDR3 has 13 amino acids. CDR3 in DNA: TGTGCCAGCAGCGCGGCGGGAGCTTACGAGCAGTACTTC. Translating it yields CASSAAGAYEQYF.

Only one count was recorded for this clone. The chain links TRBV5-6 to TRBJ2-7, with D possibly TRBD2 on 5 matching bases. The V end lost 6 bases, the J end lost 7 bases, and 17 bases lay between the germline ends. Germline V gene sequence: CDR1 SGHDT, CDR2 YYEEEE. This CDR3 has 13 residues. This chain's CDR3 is CASTNTRNGEQYF. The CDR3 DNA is TGTGCCAGCACCAATACTAGGAACGGTGAGCAGTACTTC.

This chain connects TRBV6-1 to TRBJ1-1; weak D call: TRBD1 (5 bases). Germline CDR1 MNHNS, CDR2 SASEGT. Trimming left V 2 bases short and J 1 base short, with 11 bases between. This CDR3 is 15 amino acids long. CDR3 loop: CASSEWRQGNTEAFF. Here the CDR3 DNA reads TGTGCCAGCAGTGAATGGCGGCAGGGGAACACTGAAGCTTTCTTT.

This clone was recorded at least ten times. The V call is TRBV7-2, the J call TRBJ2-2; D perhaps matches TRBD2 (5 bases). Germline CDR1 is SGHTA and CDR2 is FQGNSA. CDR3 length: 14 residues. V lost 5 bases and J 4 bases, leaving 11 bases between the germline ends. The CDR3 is CASSLAGITGELFF. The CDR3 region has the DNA TGTGCCAGCAGCCTTGCCGGGATCACCGGGGAGCTGTTTTTT.

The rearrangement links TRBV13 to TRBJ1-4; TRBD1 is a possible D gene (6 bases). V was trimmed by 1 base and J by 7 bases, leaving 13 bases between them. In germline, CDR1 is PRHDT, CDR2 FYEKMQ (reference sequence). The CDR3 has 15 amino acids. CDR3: CASSLAGVKSEKLFF. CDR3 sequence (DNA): TGTGCCAGCAGCTTAGCAGGGGTGAAGAGTGAAAAACTGTTTTTT.

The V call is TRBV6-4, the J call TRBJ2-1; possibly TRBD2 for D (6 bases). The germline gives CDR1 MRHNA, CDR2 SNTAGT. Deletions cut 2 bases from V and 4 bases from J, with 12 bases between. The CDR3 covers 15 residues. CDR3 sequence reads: CASSDGSSEYNEQFF. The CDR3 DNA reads TGTGCCAGCAGTGACGGGTCTAGCGAGTACAATGAGCAGTTCTTC.